These 4 T cell receptor beta chains came from one sample sequenced in a study of human T cells and chemical hapten exposure. The template was total RNA from unfractionated whole blood. TCRdb processed the 5' RACE reads anew with MiXCR; each CDR3 protein has one entry. The sample records approximately 81,000 distinct CDR3 sequences, roughly 8.4% being singletons. All receptors derive from a male donor in good health.

The V and J genes are TRBV7-9 and TRBJ2-7, with 8 bases identical to TRBD1. V was pared by 1 base and J by 2 bases, with 10 bases of the junction left unmatched. The CDR3 spans 17 residues. Looked up from germline, CDR1 is SEHNR and CDR2 is FQNEAQ (reference sequence). CDR3 sequence: CASSLEPDRGWPYEQYF. CDR3 DNA sequence: TGTGCCAGCAGCTTAGAACCCGACAGGGGCTGGCCCTACGAGCAGTACTTC.

This clonotype was recorded at least ten times. This chain connects TRBV5-1 to TRBJ2-2; 9 positions agree with TRBD2. Germline CDR1 SGHRS, CDR2 YFSETQ. Trimming removed 0 bases from V and 0 bases from J; junction bases left unmatched: 3. The CDR3 covers 17 residues. The CDR3 DNA follows: TGCGCCAGCAGCTTGGAAGCGGGAGGATCGAACACCGGGGAGCTGTTTTTT. It codes for CASSLEAGGSNTGELFF.

This clonotype was counted between two and nine times. The genes are TRBV6-2 or TRBV6-3 and TRBJ2-3, with D hard to call. V lost 10 bases and J 1 base, leaving 15 bases between the germline ends. From germline, CDR1 is MNHEY and CDR2 SVGEGT. This CDR3 is built from 14 residues. In DNA form, the CDR3 reads TGTGCCACCTCGACAACCCCTCGCACAGATACGCAGTATTTT. Amino acids: CATSTTPRTDTQYF.

Only a few counts were recorded for this clonotype. The chain links TRBV20-1 to TRBJ2-1; a weak D match, TRBD1 (5 bases). This CDR3 has 15 residues. Germline V gene sequence: CDR1 DFQATT, CDR2 SNEGSKA (reference sequence). Trimming removed 1 base from V and 0 bases from J, with 10 bases in between. The DNA of the CDR3 is TGCAGTGCTAGAGTCGCGGACAACTCCTACAATGAGCAGTTCTTC. Amino acid sequence: CSARVADNSYNEQFF.